The 13 T cell receptor beta chains below were found in one sample sequenced in a study of spatial heterogeneity in lung cancer. Regarding time point: blood at routine non-recurrence follow-up after resection. Tumor, nontumor lung or frozen PBMC supplied whole RNA, sequenced without sorting. TCRdb processed the 5' RACE reads anew with MiXCR; each CDR3 protein has one entry. The sample has about 120,000 distinct CDR3 sequences; 12% are singletons. Sequenced material: PBMCs, taken at follow-up. The receptor source for this set is a male donor with early-stage non-small cell lung cancer.

This clonotype was counted a few times. The rearrangement links TRBV20-1 to TRBJ2-7; D is possibly TRBD1 (6 bases). This CDR3 spans 15 amino acids. V gave up 6 bases and J gave up 2 bases, with 20 bases separating them. Germline loops: CDR1 DFQATT, CDR2 SNEGSKA (reference sequence). The chain's CDR3 is CSARAEAGVTYEQYF. The DNA of the CDR3 is TGCAGTGCCCGGGCGGAGGCAGGGGTGACCTACGAGCAGTACTTC.

In its sample, this clonotype was seen a few times. This sequence joins TRBV3-1 and TRBJ1-6; 7 bases fit TRBD1. This CDR3 is built from 14 residues. V shed 5 bases, J shed 7 bases, and the junction held 5 bases outside the gene matches. In germline, CDR1 is LGHDT, CDR2 YNNKEL (reference sequence). CDR3 bases: TGTGCCAGCAGCACCGGGACAGCAAATTCACCCCTCCACTTT. Translation: CASSTGTANSPLHF.

V is TRBV20-1 and J is TRBJ1-5, with a tentative D call TRBD1 (6 bases). Trimming took 3 bases from V and 1 from J, leaving 10 bases between them. The CDR3 sequence is 14 residues long. Per germline, CDR1 DFQATT and CDR2 SNEGSKA (reference sequence). CDR3 protein: CSASRGGSNQPQHF. CDR3 bases: TGCAGTGCTAGCAGGGGAGGAAGCAATCAGCCCCAGCATTTT.

The chain couples TRBV12-3 or TRBV12-4 to TRBJ2-2; tentatively, D is TRBD1 or TRBD2 (5 bases each). V lost 6 bases and J lost 5, with 13 bases in between. This CDR3 contains 14 residues. CDR3 protein: CASSAGTVTGELFF. CDR3 sequence (DNA): TGTGCCAGCAGCGCCGGGACGGTGACCGGGGAGCTGTTTTTT.

The rearrangement joins TRBV20-1 to TRBJ2-3; 9 nucleotides line up with TRBD2. Per germline, CDR1 DFQATT and CDR2 SNEGSKA (reference sequence). This CDR3 comprises 13 residues. The CDR3 DNA reads TGCAGCGCTTTAGCGGGGGGCACAGATACGCAGTATTTT. Encoded protein: CSALAGGTDTQYF.

Only a few counts were recorded for this clonotype. The chain recombines TRBV12-3 or TRBV12-4 with TRBJ2-1; 10 bases are a match to TRBD2. This CDR3 spans 16 amino acids. With 0 bases clipped from V and 10 bases from J, the junction kept 9 bases outside the gene matches. The CDR3 region has the DNA TGTGCCAGCAGTTTAGCGCGGGCTAGCGGGGGACGGGAGCAGTTCTTC. This sequence encodes CASSLARASGGREQFF.

Many counts were recorded for this clonotype. This chain joins TRBV19 and TRBJ2-2; 8 positions match TRBD1. Germline assignment: CDR1 LNHDA and CDR2 SQIVND (reference sequence). The CDR3 is made up of 14 amino acids. V shed 6 bases and J 3 bases; nucleotides not matched to a gene: 3. The CDR3 sequence is CASRDRGYTGELFF. DNA of the CDR3: TGTGCCAGTAGAGACAGGGGATACACCGGGGAGCTGTTTTTT.

This clonotype occurred a few times. This chain's CDR3 is CSARRDFPNQPQHF. CDR3 sequence (DNA): TGCAGTGCTAGACGGGACTTCCCGAATCAGCCCCAGCATTTT. The chain is built from TRBV20-1 and TRBJ1-5; possibly TRBD1 for D (5 bases). Germline V gives CDR1 DFQATT, CDR2 SNEGSKA (reference sequence). CDR3 length equals 14 residues. V lost 2 bases, J lost 4 bases, and 12 bases lay in between.

This clonotype has only a few counts. This chain's CDR3 is CASSQEGLAGYTDTQYF. DNA for the CDR3: TGTGCCAGCAGCCAAGAGGGACTAGCGGGGTACACAGATACGCAGTATTTT. The gene calls are TRBV14 and TRBJ2-3; TRBD2 aligns across 13 bases. The germline V gene has CDR1 SGHDN and CDR2 FVKESK. J gave up 2 bases and V 0 bases, and 2 bases lay outside the gene matches. The CDR3 has 17 residues.

This clonotype was seen a few times. This chain joins TRBV19 and TRBJ1-2, with TRBD1 matching over 8 bases. The CDR3 has 13 residues. Looked up from germline, CDR1 is LNHDA and CDR2 is SQIVND (reference sequence). V gave up 4 bases and J gave up 6 bases; unmatched junction bases: 4. The CDR3 region is CASSRQTGDGYTF. Written as DNA, the CDR3 is TGTGCCAGTAGTAGACAGACAGGGGATGGCTACACCTTC.

The chain carries TRBV6-5 and TRBJ1-3, with D hard to call. This CDR3 region has 15 residues. CDR1 is MNHEY and CDR2 is SVGAGI in the germline V gene. V gave up 10 bases and J gave up 7 bases, with 23 bases separating them. CDR3 in amino acids: CATTGMRHGINTIYF. The CDR3 DNA sequence: TGTGCCACCACCGGAATGCGACATGGGATCAACACCATATATTTT.

This clonotype has a count of ten or more. J is TRBJ1-2 and V is TRBV7-2; D might be TRBD1 (5 bases). The CDR3 loop spans 16 amino acids. Trimming removed 5 bases at V and 8 bases at J, with 24 bases between. Per germline, CDR1 SGHTA and CDR2 FQGNSA. CDR3 coding DNA: TGTGCCAGCAGCCCCGCCCGGGGCTCGTTGGTTTGGGGCTACACCTTC. Protein product: CASSPARGSLVWGYTF.

The rearrangement joins TRBV5-1 to TRBJ1-1; a weak D match, TRBD1 (6 bases). The CDR3 extends over 12 amino acids. With 0 bases removed from V and 6 bases from J, the gap between germline ends came to 6 bases. Germline CDR1 reads SGHRS; CDR2 reads YFSETQ. The CDR3 DNA follows: TGCGCCAGCAGCTTGGGACAGGCTGAAGCTTTCTTT. Translation: CASSLGQAEAFF. Using reference TRBV5-1 and TRBJ1-1 for the parts outside the CDR3, the full variable domain is KAGVTQTPRYLIKTRGQQVTLSCSPISGHRSVSWYQQTPGQGLQFLFEYFSETQRNKGNFPGRFSGRQFSNSRSEMNVSTLELGDSALYLCASSLGQAEAFFGQGTRLTVV.